This T cell receptor beta chain was retrieved from a study of blood T cell repertoires in COVID-19. Whole-study context: Researchers got acute and convalescent COVID-19 samples from the United States, Italy and Spain.

This CDR3 comprises 16 residues. In germline, CDR1 is MGHRA, CDR2 YSYEKL. Germline trimming cut 1 base from V and 2 bases from J; bases unmatched to any gene: 7. Original analysis: Nucleated cell number was recorded as an estimate derived from reference gene primer amplification. Generated by immunoSEQ multiplex PCR, the TCRdb table keeps only in-frame clones and is missing some. V, J and clone size were drawn from that table, and D and trimming were deduced from the DNA. The sample holds 150,000 to 250,000 clones, about four fifths seen once. Sequenced sample: PBMCs or T cells enriched from blood (not recorded which). V gene TRBV4-1 combines with J gene TRBJ2-7, with 8 bases that match TRBD1. The receptor was isolated from a man aged 35-49 years who had recovered from COVID-19. The CDR3 DNA reads TGCGCCAGCAGCCAAGGGGTGACAGGGGTTCCCTACGAGCAGTACTTC. Translation: CASSQGVTGVPYEQYF.